The clone carrying this T cell receptor beta chain was detected ten times or more. Its matching antigen is unknown. The sample comes from a study of blood T cells in healthy people across ages. Points from the study as a whole: As age increased, TCR beta diversity per million T cells fell in a roughly linear fashion.

The CDR3 has 12 amino acids. Germline V gene data show CDR1 as MNHNS and CDR2 as SASEGT. The V end lost 1 base, the J end lost 7 bases, and 5 bases lay between the germline ends. For the second PCR, which ran for about 6 to 11 cycles, a sample-barcoded 5' primer and a J-beta primer mix were used. A tag from a template-switch adaptor with 12 random nucleotides marked each cDNA molecule. Each CDR3 protein gets one entry after TCRdb re-called the 5' RACE reads with MiXCR. This sample has approximately 700,000 distinct CDR3 sequences, with about 32% found just once. The sequencing sample was made of blood. This receptor was taken from a woman aged 80 or over in good health. The chain couples TRBV6-1 to TRBJ2-4; D gene uncertain. The CDR3 coding sequence is TGTGCCAGCAGTGAAGGTCGGAACATTCAGTACTTC. Encoded protein: CASSEGRNIQYF.